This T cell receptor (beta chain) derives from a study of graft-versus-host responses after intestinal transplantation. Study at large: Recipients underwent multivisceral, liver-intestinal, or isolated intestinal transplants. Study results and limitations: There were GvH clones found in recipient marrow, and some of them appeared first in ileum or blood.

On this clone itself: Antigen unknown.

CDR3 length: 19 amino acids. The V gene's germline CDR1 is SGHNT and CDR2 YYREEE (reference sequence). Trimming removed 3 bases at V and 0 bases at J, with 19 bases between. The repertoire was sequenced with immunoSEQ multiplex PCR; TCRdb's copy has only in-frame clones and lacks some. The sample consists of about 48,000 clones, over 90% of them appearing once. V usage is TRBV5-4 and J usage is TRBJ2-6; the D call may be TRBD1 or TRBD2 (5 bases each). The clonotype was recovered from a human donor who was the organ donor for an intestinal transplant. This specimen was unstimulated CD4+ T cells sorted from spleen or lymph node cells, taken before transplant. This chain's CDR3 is CASSSGRGLLYSGANVLTF. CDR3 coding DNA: TGTGCCAGCAGCTCCGGACGGGGCCTCTTATACTCTGGGGCCAACGTCCTGACTTTC.